One sample yielded the 12 T cell receptor beta chains listed below, sequenced in a study of cytotoxic CD8 clonotypes in ibrutinib-treated CLL (dated by TCRdb to about 2021). The sample's time point, from its label and the paper: around 25 months on ibrutinib. Library preparation was by the immunoSEQ multiplex PCR assay. TCRdb took over this immuneACCESS table, retaining in-frame rearrangements with V and J assigned. Such tables are incomplete; in checked studies, under half of the missing clones stem from an unresolved V gene, and the remainder is unexplained. Present in this sample are 40,000 or so clones, 50% to 75% of which were seen just once. About 22% of the sample is taken by the ten largest. This material consisted of PBMCs, taken after 24 months of ibrutinib treatment. These receptors all stem from a human donor with chronic lymphocytic leukemia.

This clone was found a few times. This rearrangement joins TRBV25-1 to TRBJ1-6; 10 nucleotides match TRBD1. The junction had 13 bases not matched to a gene; V was cut back by 4 bases and J by 7 bases. CDR1 and CDR2 from the germline V gene are MGHDK and SYGVNS. CDR3 length: 18 amino acids. The CDR3 DNA sequence: TGTGCCAGCAGTGCCATTGGGACAGGGGCCGGATCGAATTCACCCCTCCACTTT. This gives the protein CASSAIGTGAGSNSPLHF.

At least ten counts were recorded for this clone. This chain connects TRBV5-6 to TRBJ2-1; the D is unclear. This CDR3 has 13 amino acids. CDR1 and CDR2 from the germline V gene are SGHDT and YYEEEE. The ends were cut back, 0 bases at V and 5 bases at J, with 6 bases in the middle. The CDR3 is CASSLGPDNEQFF. DNA for the CDR3: TGTGCCAGCAGCTTGGGTCCTGACAATGAGCAGTTCTTC.

The chain is built from TRBV5-1 and TRBJ2-5; D is ambiguous. The V and J ends lost 4 bases and 4 bases respectively, with 11 bases between them. This CDR3 comprises 13 residues. Germline-derived CDR1 and CDR2 are SGHRS and YFSETQ. The DNA for the CDR3 is TGCGCCAGCAGCCCCTCCACGTTAGAGACCCAGTACTTC. Amino acid sequence: CASSPSTLETQYF.

The CDR3 nucleotides are TGTGCCAGCTCACCCCGCGAATACTACGAGCAGTACTTC. The encoded protein is CASSPREYYEQYF. The chain combines TRBV18 with TRBJ2-7; D is uncertain. Germline CDR1 is KGHSH and CDR2 is LQKENI. V lost 3 bases, J lost 3 bases, and 9 bases lay in between. The CDR3 length is 13 residues.

The chain employs TRBV28 and TRBJ2-1; D tentatively reads TRBD1 or TRBD2 (6 bases each). Trimming took off 3 bases at V and 5 bases at J, with 11 bases between the two ends. Per the germline V gene, CDR1 is MDHEN and CDR2 is SYDVKM. The CDR3 has 14 residues. The CDR3 DNA is TGTGCCAGCAGTTTGGGGGGCAGGGACAATGAGCAGTTCTTC. Its translation: CASSLGGRDNEQFF.

The chain carries TRBV27 and TRBJ2-7; D may match TRBD1 or TRBD2 (5 bases each). V was shortened by 5 bases and J by 3 bases, with 11 bases between the two germline ends. Germline V gene sequence: CDR1 MNHEY, CDR2 SMNVEV (reference sequence). The CDR3 contains 13 residues. For the CDR3, the DNA is TGTGCCAGCAGTCCTGGGACCTTCTACGAGCAGTACTTC. Residues: CASSPGTFYEQYF.

In its sample, this clone was seen once. This chain's CDR3 is CASSRPLAGGGEQFF. The CDR3 nucleotides read TGTGCCAGCAGCCGTCCCTTAGCGGGAGGGGGTGAGCAGTTCTTC. The chain is built from TRBV6-6 and TRBJ2-1, with TRBD2 matching over 11 bases. The CDR3 length is 15 residues. V shed 6 bases and J 9 bases; nucleotides not matched to a gene: 10. CDR1 and CDR2 from the germline V gene are MNHNY and SVGAGI (reference sequence).

This clone came up many times. J is TRBJ2-1 and V is TRBV30; 14 bases line up with TRBD2. V shed 1 base, J shed 7 bases, and the junction held 18 bases outside the gene matches. The CDR3 runs to 20 residues. Germline V gene lookup returns CDR1 GTSNPN and CDR2 SVGIG (reference sequence). The CDR3 protein is CAWSGASPKGLAGDWNEQFF. Here the CDR3 DNA reads TGTGCCTGGAGTGGTGCGAGCCCTAAGGGACTAGCGGGAGATTGGAATGAGCAGTTCTTC.

The rearrangement joins TRBV4-1 to TRBJ1-5, with D hard to call. V lost 0 bases and J 4 bases, leaving 7 bases between the germline ends. The CDR3 is 14 amino acids. Germline values: CDR1 MGHRA, CDR2 YSYEKL. CDR3 sequence: CASSQENVNQPQHF. The CDR3 nucleotides read TGCGCCAGCAGCCAAGAAAACGTAAATCAGCCCCAGCATTTT.

V usage is TRBV5-1 and J usage is TRBJ2-3; TRBD2 matches 11 bases. The CDR3 spans 17 residues. Trimming at V came to 0 bases and at J to 4 bases, leaving 7 bases not matched to a gene. Germline V gene data show CDR1 as SGHRS and CDR2 as YFSETQ. The CDR3 coding sequence is TGCGCCAGCAGCTTGGCTGGGACTAGCGGAAGAGCAGATACGCAGTATTTT. It specifies CASSLAGTSGRADTQYF.

The chain recombines TRBV30 with TRBJ1-2; no definite D call. Trimming took 2 bases from V and 5 from J, leaving 9 bases between them. The CDR3 runs to 12 residues. Germline-derived CDR1 and CDR2 are GTSNPN and SVGIG (reference sequence). The CDR3 loop reads CAWSQTDYGYTF. CDR3 in DNA: TGTGCCTGGAGTCAGACTGATTATGGCTACACCTTC.

The chain recombines TRBV5-1 with TRBJ2-1; perhaps TRBD2 as D (6 bases). V gave up 4 bases and J gave up 7 bases, with 15 bases separating them. From germline, CDR1 is SGHRS and CDR2 YFSETQ. This CDR3 contains 14 residues. DNA of the CDR3: TGCGCCAGCAGCGGAGGGACGGGCGGTAATGAGCAGTTCTTC. It specifies CASSGGTGGNEQFF.